The source of this T cell receptor (beta chain) is a study of blood T cell repertoires in COVID-19. Produced via immunoSEQ multiplex PCR; TCRdb's table is partial and in-frame only. This table holds about 420,000 clones, over 85% found once. CDR1 and CDR2 from the germline V gene are MNHEY and SMNVEV (reference sequence). J lost 3 bases, V lost 6 bases, and 2 bases had no gene match. This CDR3 comprises 14 residues. Sequencing was carried out using peripheral blood. The source is a man in his late teens or twenties with COVID-19, enrolled during active disease. The rearrangement links TRBV27 to TRBJ2-3, with TRBD2 identical over 11 bases. The CDR3 bases are TGTGCCAGCAGGGGACTAGCGGCAACAGATACGCAGTATTTT. Translation: CASRGLAATDTQYF.